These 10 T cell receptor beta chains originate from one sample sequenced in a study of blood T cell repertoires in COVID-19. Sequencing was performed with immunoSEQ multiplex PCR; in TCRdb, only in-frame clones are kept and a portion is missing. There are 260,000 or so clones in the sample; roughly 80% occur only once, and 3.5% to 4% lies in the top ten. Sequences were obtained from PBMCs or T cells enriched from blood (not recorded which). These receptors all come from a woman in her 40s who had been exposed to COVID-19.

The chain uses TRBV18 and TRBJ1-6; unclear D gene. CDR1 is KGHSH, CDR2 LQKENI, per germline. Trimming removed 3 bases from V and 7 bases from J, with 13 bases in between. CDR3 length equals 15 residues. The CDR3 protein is CASSPVESENSPLHF. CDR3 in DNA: TGTGCCAGCTCACCGGTTGAGAGCGAAAATTCACCCCTCCACTTT.

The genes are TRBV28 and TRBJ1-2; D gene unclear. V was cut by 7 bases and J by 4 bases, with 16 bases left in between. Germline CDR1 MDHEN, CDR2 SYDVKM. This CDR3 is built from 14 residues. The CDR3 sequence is CASNRPPAGYGYTF. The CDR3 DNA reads TGTGCCAGCAACAGACCCCCGGCGGGCTATGGCTACACCTTC.

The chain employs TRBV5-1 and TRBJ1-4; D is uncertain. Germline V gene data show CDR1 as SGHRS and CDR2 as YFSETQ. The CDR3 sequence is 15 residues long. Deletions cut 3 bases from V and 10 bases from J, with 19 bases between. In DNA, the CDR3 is TGCGCCAGCAGCTCGAAGGCCGGGTCAGACCGAAAACTGTTTTTT. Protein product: CASSSKAGSDRKLFF.

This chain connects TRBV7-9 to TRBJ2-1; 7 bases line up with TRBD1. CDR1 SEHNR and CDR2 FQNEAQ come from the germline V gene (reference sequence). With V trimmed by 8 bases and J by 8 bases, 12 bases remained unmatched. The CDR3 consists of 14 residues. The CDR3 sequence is CASGPGTVIHEQFF. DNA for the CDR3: TGTGCCAGCGGACCCGGGACAGTCATCCATGAGCAGTTCTTC.

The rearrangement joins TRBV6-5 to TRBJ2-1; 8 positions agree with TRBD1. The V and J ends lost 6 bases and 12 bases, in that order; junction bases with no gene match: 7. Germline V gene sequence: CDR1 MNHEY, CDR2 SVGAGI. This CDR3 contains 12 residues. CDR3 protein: CASRRGQGMQFF. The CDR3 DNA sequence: TGTGCCAGCAGACGCGGACAGGGCATGCAGTTCTTC.

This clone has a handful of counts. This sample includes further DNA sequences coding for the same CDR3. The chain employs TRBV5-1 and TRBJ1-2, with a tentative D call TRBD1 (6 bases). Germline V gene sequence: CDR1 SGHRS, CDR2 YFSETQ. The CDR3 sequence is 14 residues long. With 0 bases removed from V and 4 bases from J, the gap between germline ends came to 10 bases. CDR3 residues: CASSLGTGIYGYTF. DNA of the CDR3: TGCGCCAGCAGCTTGGGCACAGGGATCTATGGCTACACCTTC. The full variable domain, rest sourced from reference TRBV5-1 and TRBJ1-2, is KAGVTQTPRYLIKTRGQQVTLSCSPISGHRSVSWYQQTPGQGLQFLFEYFSETQRNKGNFPGRFSGRQFSNSRSEMNVSTLELGDSALYLCASSLGTGIYGYTFGSGTRLTVV.

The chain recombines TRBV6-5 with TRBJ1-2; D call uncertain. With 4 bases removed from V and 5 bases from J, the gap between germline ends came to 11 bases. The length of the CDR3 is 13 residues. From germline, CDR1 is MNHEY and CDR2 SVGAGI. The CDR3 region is CASSSPRVYGYTF. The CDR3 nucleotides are TGTGCCAGCAGTTCCCCCCGGGTTTATGGCTACACCTTC.

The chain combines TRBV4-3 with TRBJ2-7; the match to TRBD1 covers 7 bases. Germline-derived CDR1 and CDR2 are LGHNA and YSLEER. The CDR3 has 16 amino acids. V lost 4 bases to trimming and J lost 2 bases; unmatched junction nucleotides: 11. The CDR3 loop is CASSPGETGRAYEQYF. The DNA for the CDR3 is TGCGCCAGCAGCCCCGGCGAGACAGGGAGAGCCTACGAGCAGTACTTC.

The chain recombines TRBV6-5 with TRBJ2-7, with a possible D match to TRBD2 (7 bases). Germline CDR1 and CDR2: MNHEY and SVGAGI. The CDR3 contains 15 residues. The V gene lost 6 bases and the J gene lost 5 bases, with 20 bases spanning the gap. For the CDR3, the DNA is TGTGCCAGCAGGAGGGAGGGGGTATTTAATAACGAGCAGTACTTC. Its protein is CASRREGVFNNEQYF.

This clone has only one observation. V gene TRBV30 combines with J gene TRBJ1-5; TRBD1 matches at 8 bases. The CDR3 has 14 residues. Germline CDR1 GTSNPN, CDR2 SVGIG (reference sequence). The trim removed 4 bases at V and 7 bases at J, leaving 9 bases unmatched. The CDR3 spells CAWNGQGGEQPQHF. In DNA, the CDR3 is TGTGCCTGGAACGGACAGGGAGGGGAACAGCCCCAGCATTTT. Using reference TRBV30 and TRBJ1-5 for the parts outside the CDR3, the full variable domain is SQTIHQWPATLVQPVGSPLSLECTVEGTSNPNLYWYRQAAGRGLQLLFYSVGIGQISSEVPQNLSASRPQDRQFILSSKKLLLSDSGFYLCAWNGQGGEQPQHFGDGTRLSIL.